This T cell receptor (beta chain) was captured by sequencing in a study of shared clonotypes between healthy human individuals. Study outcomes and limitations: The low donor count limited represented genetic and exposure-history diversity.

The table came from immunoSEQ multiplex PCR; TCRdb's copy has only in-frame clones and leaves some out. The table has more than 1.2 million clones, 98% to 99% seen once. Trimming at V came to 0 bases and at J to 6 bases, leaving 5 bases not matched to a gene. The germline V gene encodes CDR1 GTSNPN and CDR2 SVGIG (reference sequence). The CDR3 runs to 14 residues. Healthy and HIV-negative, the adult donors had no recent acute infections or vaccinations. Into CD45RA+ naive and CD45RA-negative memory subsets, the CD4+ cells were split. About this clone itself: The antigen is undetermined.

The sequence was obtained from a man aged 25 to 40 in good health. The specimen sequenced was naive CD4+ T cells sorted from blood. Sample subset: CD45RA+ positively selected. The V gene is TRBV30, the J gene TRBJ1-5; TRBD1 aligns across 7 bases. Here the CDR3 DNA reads TGTGCCTGGAGTGTCGGAGACAGGGTTCAGCCCCAGCATTTT. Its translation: CAWSVGDRVQPQHF.